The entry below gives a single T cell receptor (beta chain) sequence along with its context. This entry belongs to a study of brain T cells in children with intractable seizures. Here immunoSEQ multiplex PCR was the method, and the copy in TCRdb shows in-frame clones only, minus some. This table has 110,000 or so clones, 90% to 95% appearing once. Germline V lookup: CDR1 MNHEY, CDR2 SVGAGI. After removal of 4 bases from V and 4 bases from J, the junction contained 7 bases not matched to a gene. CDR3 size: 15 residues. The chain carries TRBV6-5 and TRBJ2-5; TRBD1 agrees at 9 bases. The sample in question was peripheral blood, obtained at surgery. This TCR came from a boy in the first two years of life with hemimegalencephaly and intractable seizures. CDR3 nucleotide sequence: TGTGCCAGCAGTTTGTTCCAGGGACAGGGAGAGACCCAGTACTTC. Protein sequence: CASSLFQGQGETQYF.